This TCR beta chain originates from a study of T cells after yellow fever vaccination. Overall study results and limits: A secondary response was less intense yet reached its peak sooner, at day 5 versus 15.

CDR1 and CDR2 (germline): SEHNR, FQNEAQ (reference sequence). The length of the CDR3 is 15 residues. V was clipped by 1 base and J by 7 bases, with 11 bases between them. Production of TCR cDNA was by 5'RACE template switching, which also added a universal primer site and UMIs. MiXCR, run by TCRdb on the 5' RACE reads, gives a single entry per CDR3 protein. The sample lists 300,000 or so distinct CDR3 sequences, roughly 13% occurring once. Concerning this clonotype: The target antigen is unknown.

The receptor comes from a man aged 25-45 years who received the YFV17D yellow fever vaccine. Sample: CD4+ T cells sorted from PBMCs, taken 45 days after the yellow fever booster vaccination. V is TRBV7-9 and J is TRBJ1-6, with D uncertain. The CDR3 DNA follows: TGTGCCAGCAGCTTAGGGTTCTCAAGGAATTCACCCCTCCACTTT. It is translated as CASSLGFSRNSPLHF.